The 3 T cell receptor beta chains given below trace back to one sample, sequenced in a study of blood T cell repertoires in COVID-19. Method: immunoSEQ multiplex PCR; TCRdb's copy keeps in-frame clones and lacks some. The sample gives approximately 270,000 clones, 85% to 90% of which show up once; 0.7% to 0.9% is in the top ten. Sequenced: peripheral blood. These receptors all stem from a man aged 30 to 45 with acute or convalescent COVID-19.

The chain joins TRBV6-2 or TRBV6-3 to TRBJ2-2, with 8 nucleotides matching TRBD2. The germline CDR1 and CDR2 sequences are MNHEY and SVGEGT. Trimming took 1 base from V and 5 from J; bases not matched to a gene: 3. CDR3 size: 15 residues. The CDR3 sequence: CASSYFGGATGELFF. CDR3 in DNA: TGTGCCAGCAGTTACTTCGGGGGGGCGACCGGGGAGCTGTTTTTT.

This chain uses TRBV5-1 with TRBJ2-2, with D possibly being TRBD1 (5 bases). The ends were cut back, 3 bases at V and 4 bases at J, with 7 bases in the middle. Germline V gene data show CDR1 as SGHRS and CDR2 as YFSETQ. The CDR3 length is 13 residues. This CDR3 reads CASSSQGTGELFF. As DNA, the CDR3 is TGCGCCAGCAGCTCTCAGGGCACCGGGGAGCTGTTTTTT.

The chain combines TRBV7-6 with TRBJ1-5, with D unresolved. Trimming pared 2 bases from V and 0 bases from J, leaving 8 bases between. CDR3 length equals 15 residues. Germline V CDR1 and CDR2: SGHVS, FNYEAQ. The CDR3 is CASSLSGNSNQPQHF. The CDR3 DNA is TGTGCCAGCAGCTTATCCGGGAATAGCAATCAGCCCCAGCATTTT.